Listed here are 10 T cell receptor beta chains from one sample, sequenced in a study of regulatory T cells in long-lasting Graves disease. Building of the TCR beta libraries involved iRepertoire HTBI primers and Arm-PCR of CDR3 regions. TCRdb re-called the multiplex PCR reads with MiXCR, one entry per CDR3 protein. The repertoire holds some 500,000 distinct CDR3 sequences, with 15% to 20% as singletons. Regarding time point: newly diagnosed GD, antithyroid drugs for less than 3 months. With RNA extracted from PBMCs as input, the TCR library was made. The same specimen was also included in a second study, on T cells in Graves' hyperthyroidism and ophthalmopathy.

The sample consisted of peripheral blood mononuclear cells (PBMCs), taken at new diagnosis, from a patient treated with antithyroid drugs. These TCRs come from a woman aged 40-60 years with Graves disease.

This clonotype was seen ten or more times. The CDR3 is CASSSRVGTEAFF. CDR3 bases: TGTGCCAGCAGTTCCCGGGTGGGGACTGAAGCTTTCTTT. The chain recombines TRBV28 with TRBJ1-1; no clear D gene. V lost 4 bases, J lost 5 bases, and 11 bases lay in between. CDR3 length equals 13 residues. The V gene's germline CDR1 is MDHEN and CDR2 SYDVKM.

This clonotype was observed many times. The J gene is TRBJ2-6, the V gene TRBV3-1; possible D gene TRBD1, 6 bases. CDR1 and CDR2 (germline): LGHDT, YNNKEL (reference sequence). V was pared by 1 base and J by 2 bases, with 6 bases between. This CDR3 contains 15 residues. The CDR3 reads CASSQGTAGANVLTF. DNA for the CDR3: TGTGCCAGCAGCCAAGGGACAGCTGGGGCCAACGTCCTGACTTTC.

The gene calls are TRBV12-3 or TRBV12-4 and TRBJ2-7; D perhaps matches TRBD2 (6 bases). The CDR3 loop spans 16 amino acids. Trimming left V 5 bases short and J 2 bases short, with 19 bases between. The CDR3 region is CASSPVGRGIAYEQYF. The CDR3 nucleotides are TGTGCCAGCAGTCCGGTGGGGCGGGGCATTGCCTACGAGCAGTACTTC.

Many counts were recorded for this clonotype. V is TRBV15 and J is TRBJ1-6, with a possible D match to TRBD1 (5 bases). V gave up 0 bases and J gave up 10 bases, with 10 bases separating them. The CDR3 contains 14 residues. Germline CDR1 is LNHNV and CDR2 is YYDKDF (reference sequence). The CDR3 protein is CATSRDWRDSPLHF. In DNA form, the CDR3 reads TGTGCCACCAGCAGAGATTGGAGGGACTCACCCCTCCACTTT.

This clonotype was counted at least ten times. The CDR3 DNA follows: TGTGCCAGCAGTTTTTCACTAGCGGGGCTCTCCTACGAGCAGTACTTC. Protein: CASSFSLAGLSYEQYF. The chain has TRBV28 and TRBJ2-7; 10 bases fit TRBD2. The J segment lost 0 bases and the V segment lost 3 bases, leaving 5 bases of the junction unmatched. The CDR3 runs to 16 residues. Looked up from germline, CDR1 is MDHEN and CDR2 is SYDVKM.

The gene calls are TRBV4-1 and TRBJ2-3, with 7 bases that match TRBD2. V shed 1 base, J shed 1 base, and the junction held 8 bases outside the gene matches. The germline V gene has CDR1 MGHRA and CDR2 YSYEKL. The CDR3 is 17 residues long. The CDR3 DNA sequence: TGCGCCAGCAGCCAAGGAGAGCGGGGCCCCCGCACAGATACGCAGTATTTT. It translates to CASSQGERGPRTDTQYF.

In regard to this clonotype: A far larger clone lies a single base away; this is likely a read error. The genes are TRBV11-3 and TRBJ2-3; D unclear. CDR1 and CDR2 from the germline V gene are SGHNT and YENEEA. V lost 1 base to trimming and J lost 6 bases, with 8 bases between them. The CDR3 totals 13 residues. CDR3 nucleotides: TGTGCCAGCAGCTTAGCAAGGCCCGATACGCAGTATTTT. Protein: CASSLARPDTQYF.

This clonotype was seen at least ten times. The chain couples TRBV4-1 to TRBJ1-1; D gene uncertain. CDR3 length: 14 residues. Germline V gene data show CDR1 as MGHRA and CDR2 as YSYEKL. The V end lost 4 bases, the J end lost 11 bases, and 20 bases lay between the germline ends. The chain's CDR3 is CASSPPMFSEEAFF. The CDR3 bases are TGCGCCAGCAGCCCCCCTATGTTCAGCGAGGAGGCTTTCTTT.

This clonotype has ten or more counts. In nucleotides, the CDR3 is TGTGCCTGGAGTGTAAAGGGGTTGATTAGGCGCACTGAAGCTTTCTTT. This translates into CAWSVKGLIRRTEAFF. This chain joins TRBV30 and TRBJ1-1; D perhaps matches TRBD1 (5 bases). The length of the CDR3 is 16 residues. Germline CDR1 GTSNPN, CDR2 SVGIG (reference sequence). Trimming took off 0 bases at V and 4 bases at J, with 18 bases between the two ends.

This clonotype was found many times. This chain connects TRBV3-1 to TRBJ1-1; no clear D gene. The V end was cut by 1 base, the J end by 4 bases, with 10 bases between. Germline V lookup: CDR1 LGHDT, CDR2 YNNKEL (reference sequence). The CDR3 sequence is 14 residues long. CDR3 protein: CASSQAADSTEAFF. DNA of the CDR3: TGTGCCAGCAGCCAAGCGGCTGATTCCACTGAAGCTTTCTTT.